The 4 T cell receptor beta chains below were found in one sample sequenced in a study of PD-L1 blockade in urothelial cancer. Time point in this sample: pretreatment peripheral blood. Sequencing used immunoSEQ multiplex PCR; TCRdb keeps in-frame clones, though not all of them. This table holds about 130,000 clones, roughly 84% found once. The source was PBMCs, collected around atezolizumab (anti-PD-L1) treatment. The receptor source for this set is a man between 45 and 60 years old with urothelial cancer.

This chain uses TRBV6-5 with TRBJ2-1; D might be TRBD1 (5 bases). This CDR3 region has 15 residues. V lost 2 bases and J lost 0, with 8 bases in between. Germline loops: CDR1 MNHEY, CDR2 SVGAGI. For the CDR3, the DNA is TGTGCCAGCAGTTACAGGACAAACTCCTACAATGAGCAGTTCTTC. Protein product: CASSYRTNSYNEQFF.

The chain couples TRBV5-1 to TRBJ2-7; TRBD2 is a possible D gene (6 bases). Germline V gene lookup returns CDR1 SGHRS and CDR2 YFSETQ. V shed 4 bases and J shed 7 bases, with 12 bases lying between them. CDR3 length equals 12 residues. The CDR3 here is CASSVTRSEQYF. The CDR3 region has the DNA TGCGCCAGCAGCGTGACTAGGTCTGAGCAGTACTTC.

This clone is a singleton in its sample. V usage is TRBV5-1 and J usage is TRBJ1-1; 8 nucleotides align to TRBD1. Germline assignment: CDR1 SGHRS and CDR2 YFSETQ. The length of the CDR3 is 15 residues. Trimming took 4 bases from V and 6 from J; bases not matched to a gene: 11. CDR3 loop: CASSAGTGRSAEAFF. In DNA, the CDR3 is TGCGCCAGCAGCGCTGGGACAGGTCGGTCGGCTGAAGCTTTCTTT.

The chain couples TRBV4-2 to TRBJ2-2; D remains ambiguous. The length of the CDR3 is 15 residues. Trimming stripped 0 bases from V and 3 bases from J, with 8 bases between. Germline lookup yields CDR1 LGHNA and CDR2 YNFKEQ. CDR3 in amino acids: CASSQDGRYTGELFF. CDR3 coding DNA: TGTGCCAGCAGCCAAGATGGGCGCTACACCGGGGAGCTGTTTTTT.